The sample holds a few counts of the clone carrying this TCR beta chain. Trimming stripped 5 bases from V and 0 bases from J, with 17 bases between. The CDR3 consists of 17 residues. The germline gives CDR1 SGHRS, CDR2 YFSETQ. These data are taken from a study of T cells after yellow fever vaccination. TCRdb itself ran the 5' RACE reads through MiXCR, one entry per CDR3 protein. The table records approximately 610,000 distinct CDR3 sequences, less than 20% of them present only once. The chain recombines TRBV5-1 with TRBJ2-2; D remains unclear. This TCR derives from a man between 18 and 35 years old who received the YFV17D yellow fever vaccine. The starting material was PBMCs, obtained 4 to 5 days after the first yellow fever vaccination. Here the CDR3 DNA reads TGCGCCAGCAGGGGCCCCATCCCTTCCGCGAACACCGGGGAGCTGTTTTTT. Its protein is CASRGPIPSANTGELFF.